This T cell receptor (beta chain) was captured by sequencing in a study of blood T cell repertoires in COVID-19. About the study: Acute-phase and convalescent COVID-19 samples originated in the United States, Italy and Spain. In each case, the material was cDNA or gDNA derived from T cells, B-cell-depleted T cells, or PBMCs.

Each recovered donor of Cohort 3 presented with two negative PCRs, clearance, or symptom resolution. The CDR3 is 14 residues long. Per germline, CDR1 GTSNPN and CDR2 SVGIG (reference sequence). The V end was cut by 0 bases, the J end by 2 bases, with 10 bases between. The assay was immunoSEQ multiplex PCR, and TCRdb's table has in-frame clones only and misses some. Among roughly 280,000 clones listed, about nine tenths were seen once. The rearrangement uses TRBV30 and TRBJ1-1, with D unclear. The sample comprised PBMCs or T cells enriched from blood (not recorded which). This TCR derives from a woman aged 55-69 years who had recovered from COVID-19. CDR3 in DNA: TGTGCCTGGAGTGTACTCTCCCTCAACACTGAAGCTTTCTTT. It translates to CAWSVLSLNTEAFF.